The TCR beta chain described here comes from a study of OX40 agonist ivuxolimab in advanced cancers. Assay: immunoSEQ multiplex PCR; the TCRdb copy retains only in-frame clones and omits some. Here the sample spans 75,000 to 90,000 clones, 80% to 90% being singletons. Worth noting for this clone: Its antigen remains unknown.

Trimming removed 1 base at V and 4 bases at J, with 5 bases between. This CDR3 region has 13 residues. Germline CDR1 reads MNHEY; CDR2 reads SVGAGI. Study conclusions and caveats: Expanded clones belonging to CD8+ T cells outnumbered, on average, those of CD4+. The study observed clonal expansion of CD4+ and CD8+ blood T cells by week 6 at 0.1 to 3.0 mg/kg.

The chain recombines TRBV6-5 with TRBJ1-5, with D perhaps TRBD1 (5 bases). This clonotype was obtained from an adult with an advanced solid tumor such as melanoma, head and neck, liver or kidney cancer. This material consisted of CD4+ or CD8+ T cells sorted from blood, taken in a trial of the OX40 agonist ivuxolimab. CDR3 nucleotide sequence: TGTGCCAGCAGTTACTACAGGAATCAGCCCCAGCATTTT. Amino acid sequence: CASSYYRNQPQHF.